A selection of T cell receptor beta chains follows, all from one sample in a study of T cells in Graves' hyperthyroidism and ophthalmopathy. TCRdb analysed the multiplex PCR reads with MiXCR anew, one entry per CDR3 protein. The repertoire holds around 480,000 distinct CDR3 sequences, with about an eighth as singletons. Sequencing was performed on blood. Receptors were obtained from a woman younger than 30 with Graves' hyperthyroidism. Both conserved end residues are part of each CDR3. The D gene is left open where the match is weak. Expanded clones get a size class; other rows say once, few or many, or leave the size out.

v_gene	d_gene	abundance	j_gene	CDR3nt	CDR3aa
TRBV2	NA	many	TRBJ2-2	TGTGCCAGCAGTGTAGACAGTCCCGGGGAGCTGTTTTTT	CASSVDSPGELFF
TRBV29-1	NA	many	TRBJ1-1	TGCAGCGTTGAGAAAGGGCTGGACCGTAAAGCTTTCTTT	CSVEKGLDRKAFF
TRBV10-3	NA	many	TRBJ2-1	TGTGCCACCGGGACTCCCCAATGGAAGGTAGAGCAGTTCTTC	CATGTPQWKVEQFF
TRBV24-1	TRBD2	few	TRBJ2-5	TGTGCCACCAGTTCGACTAGCGGGAGGCGGGAGACCCAGTACTTC	CATSSTSGRRETQYF
TRBV3-1	NA	many	TRBJ1-1	TGTGCCAGCGGGCGGTTGAACACTGAAGCTTTCTTT	CASGRLNTEAFF
TRBV2	NA	NA	TRBJ2-7	TGTGCCAGCAGGCAGGCTACCTACGAGCAGTACTTC	CASRQATYEQYF
TRBV7-9	NA	many	TRBJ1-2	TGTGCCAGCAGCGACCTGGACCGTTACGGCTACACCTTC	CASSDLDRYGYTF
TRBV12-3/TRBV12-4	TRBD1	many	TRBJ2-4	TGTGCCAGCAGCAAAAGACAGGGGGTCAAAAACATTCAGTACTTC	CASSKRQGVKNIQYF
TRBV6-2/TRBV6-3	TRBD1	many	TRBJ1-2	TGTGCCAGCAGCTCCGGGACAGGGAGTCCCTATGGCTACACCTTC	CASSSGTGSPYGYTF
TRBV7-8	NA	many	TRBJ1-1	TGTGCCAGCAGCAACTCCGGGACACCACTGACAGGAGCTTTCTTT	CASSNSGTPLTGAFF
TRBV18	TRBD1	many	TRBJ1-1	TGTGCCAGCTCAGCAGGGGGGACGAGTTTCCCAGTGAACACTGAAGCTTTCTTT	CASSAGGTSFPVNTEAFF
TRBV10-3	NA	NA	TRBJ1-6	TGTGCCATCCGGGGAACTGCAGGGGCGGATAATTCACCCCTCCACTTT	CAIRGTAGADNSPLHF
TRBV19	TRBD2	NA	TRBJ2-4	TGTGCCAGTAGAAGGACTAGCGCGGACATTCAGTACTTC	CASRRTSADIQYF
TRBV7-3	NA	NA	TRBJ2-2	TGTGCCAGCAGCTTTATTTCCGGGGAGCTGTTTTTT	CASSFISGELFF
TRBV3-1	TRBD2	many	TRBJ2-3	TGTGCCAGCAGCCAAGAGGTAGCGGGAGATTCTAGCACAGATACGCAGTATTTT	CASSQEVAGDSSTDTQYF
TRBV10-3	TRBD2	many	TRBJ2-1	TGTGCCATCAGTGAGGGTAGCGGGAGTTTCAATGAGCAGTTCTTC	CAISEGSGSFNEQFF
TRBV9	NA	many	TRBJ1-3	TGTGCCAGCAGTGGTGGGGTCTCTGGAAACACCATATATTTT	CASSGGVSGNTIYF
TRBV18	TRBD1	many	TRBJ1-1	TGTGCCAGCTCACCCCGTGGACAGGATGGCACTGAAGCTTTCTTT	CASSPRGQDGTEAFF
TRBV5-1	TRBD2	many	TRBJ2-1	TGCGCCAGCAGCGCCAGGGTACTAGCGGGAGGAGGAAATGAGCAGTTCTTC	CASSARVLAGGGNEQFF
TRBV12-3/TRBV12-4	TRBD1	many	TRBJ1-2	TGTGCCAGCAGACAAGGGACAGGCGTTAACTATGGCTACACCTTC	CASRQGTGVNYGYTF
TRBV6-1	TRBD2	NA	TRBJ2-3	TGTGCCAGCGGGGGGGAGGAATGGCGGGGGGATACGCAGTATTTT	CASGGEEWRGDTQYF
TRBV7-8	NA	NA	TRBJ2-7	TGTGCCAGCAGCTTGACCGGGGGCCTTTACGAGCAGTACTTC	CASSLTGGLYEQYF